The source of this TCR beta chain is a study of shared clonotypes between healthy human individuals. The data were produced by immunoSEQ multiplex PCR, yet TCRdb's version contains in-frame clones alone and is incomplete. The top ten hold about 0.39% of the sample, which has roughly 2,500,000 clones, approximately 93% seen once. The germline V gene encodes CDR1 SGHAT and CDR2 FQNNGV. V trimming: 2 bases; J trimming: 5 bases; junction bases outside the gene matches: 9. The CDR3 is 17 amino acids. CD4+ cell separation produced CD45RA+ naive and CD45RA-negative memory subsets. The origin of this receptor is a man between 18 and 35 years old in good health. Some clones in this sample may be carry-over from other donors' samples. The chain uses TRBV11-2 and TRBJ2-5; TRBD2 matches at 12 bases. Input material: naive CD4+ T cells from PBMCs. The subset denotes: CD45RA+ positively selected. The CDR3 sequence: CASSLSLAGGPWETQYF. The CDR3 DNA reads TGTGCCAGCAGCTTATCCCTAGCGGGAGGGCCGTGGGAGACCCAGTACTTC. Supplemented by reference TRBV11-2 and TRBJ2-5, the full variable domain reads EAGVAQSPRYKIIEKRQSVAFWCNPISGHATLYWYQQILGQGPKLLIQFQNNGVVDDSQLPKDRFSAERLKGVDSTLKIQPAKLEDSAVYLCASSLSLAGGPWETQYFGPGTRLLVL.